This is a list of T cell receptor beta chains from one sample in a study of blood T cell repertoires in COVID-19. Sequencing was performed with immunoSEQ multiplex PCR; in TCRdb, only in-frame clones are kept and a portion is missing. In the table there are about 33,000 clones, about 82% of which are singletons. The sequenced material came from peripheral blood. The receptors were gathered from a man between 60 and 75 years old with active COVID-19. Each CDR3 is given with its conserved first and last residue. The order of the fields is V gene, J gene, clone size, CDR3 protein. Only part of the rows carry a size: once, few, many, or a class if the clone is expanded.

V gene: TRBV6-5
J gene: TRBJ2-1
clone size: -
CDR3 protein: CASSYHLGYYNEQFF

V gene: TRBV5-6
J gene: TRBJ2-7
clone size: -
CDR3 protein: CASSLMARYEQYF

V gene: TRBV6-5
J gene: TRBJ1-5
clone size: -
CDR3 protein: CASSRKPQGNQPQHF

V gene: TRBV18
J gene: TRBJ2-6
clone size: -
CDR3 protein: CASSPSYSSGANVLTF

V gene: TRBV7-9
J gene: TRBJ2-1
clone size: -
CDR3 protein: CASSLVAGGVVEQFF

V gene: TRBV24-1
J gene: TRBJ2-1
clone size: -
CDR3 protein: CATSDFASGGGYEQFF

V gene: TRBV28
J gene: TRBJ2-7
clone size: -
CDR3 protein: CASRNLAGVYEQYF

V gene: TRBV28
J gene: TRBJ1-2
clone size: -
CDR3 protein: CASSLSQRLNYGYTF

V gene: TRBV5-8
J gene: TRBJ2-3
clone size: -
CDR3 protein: CASSLGLAGVRSDTQYF

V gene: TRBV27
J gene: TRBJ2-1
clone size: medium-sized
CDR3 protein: CASSHPPDRAGEQFF

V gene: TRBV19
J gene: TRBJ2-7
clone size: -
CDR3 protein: CASSITTSGSYEQYF

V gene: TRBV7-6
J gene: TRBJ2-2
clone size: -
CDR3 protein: CASSTRTGGELFF